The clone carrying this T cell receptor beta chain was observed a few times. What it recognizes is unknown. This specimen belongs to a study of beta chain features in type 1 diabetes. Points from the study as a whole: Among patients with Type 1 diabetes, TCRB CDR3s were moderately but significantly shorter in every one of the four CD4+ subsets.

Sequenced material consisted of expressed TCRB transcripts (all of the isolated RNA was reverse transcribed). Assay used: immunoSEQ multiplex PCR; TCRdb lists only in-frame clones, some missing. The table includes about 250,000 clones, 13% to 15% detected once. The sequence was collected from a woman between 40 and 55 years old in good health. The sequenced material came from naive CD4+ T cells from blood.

CDR3 nucleotide sequence: TGTGCCAGCAGCTCAGGGGATTACAGGGGGCCTGGAAACACCATATATTTT. Its translation: CASSSGDYRGPGNTIYF. The chain is built from TRBV7-9 and TRBJ1-3; 9 positions match TRBD1. The CDR3 is 17 residues long. Trimming took 4 bases from V and 2 from J; bases not matched to a gene: 9. Germline V gene lookup returns CDR1 SEHNR and CDR2 FQNEAQ (reference sequence). Full variable domain (remainder filled in from reference TRBV7-9 and TRBJ1-3): DTGVSQNPRHKITKRGQNVTFRCDPISEHNRLYWYRQTLGQGPEFLTYFQNEAQLEKSRLLSDRFSAERPKGSFSTLEIQRTEQGDSAMYLCASSSGDYRGPGNTIYFGEGSWLTVV.